This entry features one T cell receptor beta chain sequence. Data came from immunoSEQ multiplex PCR; TCRdb stores just in-frame clones and leaves some out. Here the sample spans some 83,000 clones, more than 85% being singletons. This sample is drawn from a study of technical replicates of blood from a handful of donors. Sequenced: T cells isolated from PBMCs. This sequence was found in a human donor in good health.

CDR3 sequence reads: CASSSSSETGELFF. In nucleotides, the CDR3 is TGTGCCAGCTCTAGTAGCTCTGAGACCGGGGAGCTGTTTTTT. The V call is TRBV18, the J call TRBJ2-2; no clear D gene. V lost 6 bases to trimming and J lost 5 bases, with 13 bases between them. The CDR3 runs 14 residues. Germline-derived CDR1 and CDR2 are KGHSH and LQKENI.